The 16 T cell receptor beta chains listed next were all sequenced from one sample in a study of radiotherapy plus CTLA-4 blockade in lung cancer. Clones were read by immunoSEQ multiplex PCR, and TCRdb kept only the in-frame ones, dropping some. Of about 59,000 clones listed, 72% are singletons. Material: peripheral blood, obtained from a patient treated with radiotherapy plus ipilimumab. The receptors were gathered from a human donor with non-small cell lung cancer whose response to radiotherapy plus ipilimumab could not be evaluated.

The chain uses TRBV7-2 and TRBJ2-7, with 9 bases lining up with TRBD2. There are 17 residues in the CDR3. V gave up 0 bases and J gave up 2 bases; unmatched junction bases: 8. Germline V CDR1 and CDR2: SGHTA, FQGNSA. CDR3 DNA sequence: TGTGCCAGCAGCTTAGCTGGAGTAAGCGGGGGGACCTACGAGCAGTACTTC. Its protein is CASSLAGVSGGTYEQYF.

The CDR3 here is CASSSDYLSYEQYF. In DNA form, the CDR3 reads TGTGCCAGCAGTTCGGACTACCTCTCCTACGAGCAGTACTTC. The rearrangement links TRBV2 to TRBJ2-7; the D gene is possibly TRBD2 (6 bases). V dropped 5 bases and J dropped 0 bases, with 11 bases sitting between them. The CDR3 consists of 14 residues. The germline V gene has CDR1 SNHLY and CDR2 FYNNEI.

V and J are TRBV29-1 and TRBJ2-3; 7 bases align to TRBD2. The V segment lost 7 bases and the J segment 0 bases; nucleotides outside the gene matches: 4. The CDR3 has 13 residues. Germline V gene data show CDR1 as SQVTM and CDR2 as ANQGSEA. This chain's CDR3 is CSGRETSTDTQYF. CDR3 DNA sequence: TGCAGCGGGCGGGAGACTAGCACAGATACGCAGTATTTT.

The chain combines TRBV2 with TRBJ1-3; D possibly corresponds to TRBD1 (5 bases). The CDR3 is 17 residues long. V lost 0 bases to trimming and J lost 3 bases, with 15 bases between them. Per germline, CDR1 SNHLY and CDR2 FYNNEI. This CDR3 is CASSEALTGDIGNTIYF. The CDR3 bases are TGTGCCAGCAGTGAAGCGCTTACAGGCGATATTGGAAACACCATATATTTT.

The J gene is TRBJ1-2, the V gene TRBV7-3; D is perhaps TRBD1 (6 bases). V was pared by 2 bases and J by 12 bases, with 25 bases between. Looked up from germline, CDR1 is SGHTA and CDR2 is FQGTGA. CDR3 length: 16 amino acids. The CDR3 coding sequence is TGTGCCAGCAGCTTAGTAGCCGGGACATCACGAGAGCCTCACACCTTC. Residues: CASSLVAGTSREPHTF.

V is TRBV5-1 and J is TRBJ2-1; D is uncertain. The germline V gene has CDR1 SGHRS and CDR2 YFSETQ. V shed 7 bases and J shed 5 bases, with 10 bases lying between them. The CDR3 is made up of 12 amino acids. CDR3 bases: TGCGCCAGCTATGAGTTCGACAATGAGCAGTTCTTC. This sequence encodes CASYEFDNEQFF.

V gene TRBV11-1 combines with J gene TRBJ2-2; no reliable D call. Germline values: CDR1 SGHAT, CDR2 FQDESV (reference sequence). The CDR3 covers 15 residues. Trimming removed 3 bases at V and 3 bases at J, with 11 bases between. DNA for the CDR3: TGTGCCAGCAGCTTCCGCGACCGGGACACCGGGGAGCTGTTTTTT. As protein: CASSFRDRDTGELFF.

V usage is TRBV5-1 and J usage is TRBJ1-2; D gene ambiguous. V gave up 4 bases and J gave up 6 bases, with 16 bases separating them. The CDR3 spans 14 residues. From germline, CDR1 is SGHRS and CDR2 YFSETQ. The CDR3 DNA reads as TGCGCCAGCAGCCTTTATGGTGGCAACAATGGCTACACCTTC. This translates into CASSLYGGNNGYTF.

The chain joins TRBV10-1 to TRBJ1-5; 9 bases line up with TRBD1. The CDR3 length is 16 residues. V lost 6 bases and J lost 2; bases outside the gene matches: 8. Per germline, CDR1 WNHNN and CDR2 SYGVQD (reference sequence). CDR3 loop: CASRDRDRVGNQPQHF. The CDR3 DNA reads TGCGCCAGCAGGGACCGGGACAGGGTCGGCAATCAGCCCCAGCATTTT.

V and J are TRBV30 and TRBJ1-1; D remains ambiguous. In germline, CDR1 is GTSNPN, CDR2 SVGIG (reference sequence). The CDR3 loop spans 13 amino acids. With 2 bases removed from V and 0 bases from J, the gap between germline ends came to 7 bases. CDR3 in DNA: TGTGCCTGGAGTTGGGAGTTGAACACTGAAGCTTTCTTT. Encoded protein: CAWSWELNTEAFF.

The chain uses TRBV7-9 and TRBJ2-3, with 8 nucleotides matching TRBD2. This CDR3 is 14 amino acids long. The V gene's germline CDR1 is SEHNR and CDR2 FQNEAQ (reference sequence). V gave up 5 bases and J gave up 2 bases; unmatched junction bases: 3. CDR3: CASSPSGFTDTQYF. The CDR3 DNA is TGTGCCAGCAGCCCTAGCGGGTTCACAGATACGCAGTATTTT.

The CDR3 loop reads CASRGGGLPGGAHGYTF. The CDR3 DNA is TGTGCCAGCAGAGGGGGGGGACTCCCAGGCGGGGCCCATGGCTACACCTTC. The chain uses TRBV25-1 and TRBJ1-2, with D perhaps matching TRBD1 (6 bases). The CDR3 length is 17 residues. V was clipped by 6 bases and J by 6 bases, with 26 bases between them. Germline V gene lookup returns CDR1 MGHDK and CDR2 SYGVNS.

The rearrangement links TRBV19 to TRBJ2-3; 10 nucleotides line up with TRBD1. V lost 6 bases, J lost 2 bases, and 14 bases stayed unmatched. The CDR3 spans 18 residues. Germline V CDR1 and CDR2: LNHDA, SQIVND (reference sequence). CDR3 nucleotides: TGTGCCAGTAGCCCAGCCGGGGCCGGGACAGGGGCCACAGATACGCAGTATTTT. As protein: CASSPAGAGTGATDTQYF.

J is TRBJ2-5 and V is TRBV21-1; the D call of TRBD2 is as the table states it, not checked on the DNA. The closer fit of TRBJ2-7 to the DNA end suggests the J call may be wrong. TRBV21-1 is a known pseudogene. This CDR3 contains 12 residues. CDR3 DNA: TGTGCCAGCAGCCAAGGCCGCTACGAGCAGTACTTC. It is translated as CASSQGRYEQYF.

This rearrangement joins TRBV28 to TRBJ1-5; 8 nucleotides agree with TRBD1. CDR1 MDHEN and CDR2 SYDVKM come from the germline V gene. With V trimmed by 2 bases and J by 6 bases, 6 bases remained unmatched. This CDR3 comprises 15 residues. The CDR3 here is CASSLEDRDFQPQHF. The CDR3 DNA reads as TGTGCCAGCAGTTTAGAGGACAGGGATTTTCAGCCCCAGCATTTT. Variable domain in full (rest from reference TRBV28 and TRBJ1-5): DVKVTQSSRYLVKRTGEKVFLECVQDMDHENMFWYRQDPGLGLRLIYFSYDVKMKEKGDIPEGYSVSREKKERFSLILESASTNQTSMYLCASSLEDRDFQPQHFGDGTRLSIL.

This sequence joins TRBV2 and TRBJ1-4; D is uncertain. This CDR3 has 16 residues. V was shortened by 6 bases and J by 3 bases, with 17 bases between the two germline ends. The germline V gene has CDR1 SNHLY and CDR2 FYNNEI. CDR3 loop: CASSPDLVRANEKLFF. In DNA form, the CDR3 reads TGTGCCAGCAGCCCTGACCTGGTACGGGCTAATGAAAAACTGTTTTTT. Based on the CDR3 plus reference TRBV2 and TRBJ1-4, the full variable domain is EPEVTQTPSHQVTQMGQEVILRCVPISNHLYFYWYRQILGQKVEFLVSFYNNEISEKSEIFDDQFSVERPDGSNFTLKIRSTKLEDSAMYFCASSPDLVRANEKLFFGSGTQLSVL.